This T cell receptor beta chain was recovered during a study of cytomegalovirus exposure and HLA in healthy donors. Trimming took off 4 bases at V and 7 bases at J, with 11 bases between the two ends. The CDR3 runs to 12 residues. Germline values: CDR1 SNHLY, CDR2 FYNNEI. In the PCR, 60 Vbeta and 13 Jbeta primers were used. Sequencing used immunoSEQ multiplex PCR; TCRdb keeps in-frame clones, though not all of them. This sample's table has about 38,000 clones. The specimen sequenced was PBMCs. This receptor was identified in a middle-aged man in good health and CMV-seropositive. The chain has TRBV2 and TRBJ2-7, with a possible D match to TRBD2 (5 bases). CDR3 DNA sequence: TGTGCCAGCAGTGGGTTGGAGGAGGAGCAGTACTTC. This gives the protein CASSGLEEEQYF.